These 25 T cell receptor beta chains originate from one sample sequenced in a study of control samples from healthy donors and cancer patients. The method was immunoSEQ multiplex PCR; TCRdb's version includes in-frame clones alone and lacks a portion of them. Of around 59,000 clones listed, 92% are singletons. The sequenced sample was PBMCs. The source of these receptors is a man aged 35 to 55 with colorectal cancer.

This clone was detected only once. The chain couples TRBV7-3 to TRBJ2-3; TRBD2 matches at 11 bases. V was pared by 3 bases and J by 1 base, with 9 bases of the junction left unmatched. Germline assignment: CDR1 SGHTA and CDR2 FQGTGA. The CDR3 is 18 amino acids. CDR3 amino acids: CASSFTSGGHLRTDTQYF. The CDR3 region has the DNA TGTGCCAGCAGCTTTACTAGCGGGGGCCATCTCCGCACAGATACGCAGTATTTT.

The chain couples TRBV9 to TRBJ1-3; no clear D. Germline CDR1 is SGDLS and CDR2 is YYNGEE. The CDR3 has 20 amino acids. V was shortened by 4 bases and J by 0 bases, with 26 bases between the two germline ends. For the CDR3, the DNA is TGTGCCAGCAGCATCACCGGGATACGCTATGTTCCCTTCTCTGGAAACACCATATATTTT. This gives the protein CASSITGIRYVPFSGNTIYF.

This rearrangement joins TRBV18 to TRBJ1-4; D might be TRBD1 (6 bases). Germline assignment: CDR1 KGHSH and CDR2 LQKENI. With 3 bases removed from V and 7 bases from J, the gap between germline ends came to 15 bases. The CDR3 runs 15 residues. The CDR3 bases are TGTGCCAGCTCACCTCTCGGGGGCGAGTTTGAAAAACTGTTTTTT. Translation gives CASSPLGGEFEKLFF.

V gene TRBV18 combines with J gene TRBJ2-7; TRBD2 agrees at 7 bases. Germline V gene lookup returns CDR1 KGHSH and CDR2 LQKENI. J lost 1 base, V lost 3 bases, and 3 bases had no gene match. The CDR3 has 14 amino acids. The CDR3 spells CASSPGGRSYEQYF. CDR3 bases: TGTGCCAGCTCACCGGGGGGGAGGTCCTACGAGCAGTACTTC.

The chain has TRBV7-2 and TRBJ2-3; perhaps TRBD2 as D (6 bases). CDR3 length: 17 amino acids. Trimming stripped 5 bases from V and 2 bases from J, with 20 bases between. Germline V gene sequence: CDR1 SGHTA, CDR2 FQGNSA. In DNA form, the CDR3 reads TGTGCCAGCAGCGCGAAGGTCGGGACTCGACTCACAGATACGCAGTATTTT. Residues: CASSAKVGTRLTDTQYF.

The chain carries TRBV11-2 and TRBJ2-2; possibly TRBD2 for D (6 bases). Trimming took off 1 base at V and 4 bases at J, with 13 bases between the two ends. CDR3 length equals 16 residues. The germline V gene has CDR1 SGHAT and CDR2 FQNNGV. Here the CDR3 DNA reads TGTGCCAGCAGCTTAGGTGGGAGGAGGACCACCGGGGAGCTGTTTTTT. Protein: CASSLGGRRTTGELFF. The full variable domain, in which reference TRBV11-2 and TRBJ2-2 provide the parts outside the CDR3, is EAGVAQSPRYKIIEKRQSVAFWCNPISGHATLYWYQQILGQGPKLLIQFQNNGVVDDSQLPKDRFSAERLKGVDSTLKIQPAKLEDSAVYLCASSLGGRRTTGELFFGEGSRLTVL.

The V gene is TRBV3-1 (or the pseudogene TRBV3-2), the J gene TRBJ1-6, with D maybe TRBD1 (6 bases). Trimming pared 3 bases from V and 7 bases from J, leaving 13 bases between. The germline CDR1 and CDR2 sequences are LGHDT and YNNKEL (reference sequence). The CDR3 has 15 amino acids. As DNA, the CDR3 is TGTGCCAGCAGCCAGACGTGGGGGGCGAATTCACCCCTCCACTTT. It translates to CASSQTWGANSPLHF.

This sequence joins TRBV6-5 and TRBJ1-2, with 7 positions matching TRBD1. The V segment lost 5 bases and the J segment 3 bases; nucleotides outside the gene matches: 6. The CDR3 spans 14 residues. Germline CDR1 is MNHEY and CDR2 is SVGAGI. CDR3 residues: CASSRRQGYYGYTF. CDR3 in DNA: TGTGCCAGCAGTAGACGACAGGGTTACTATGGCTACACCTTC.

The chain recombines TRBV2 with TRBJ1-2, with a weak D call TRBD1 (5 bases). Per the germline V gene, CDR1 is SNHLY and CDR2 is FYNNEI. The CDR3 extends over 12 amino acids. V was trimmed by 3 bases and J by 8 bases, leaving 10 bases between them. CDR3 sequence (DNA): TGTGCCAGCAGTGACAGGGTGAAGGGCTACACCTTC. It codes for CASSDRVKGYTF. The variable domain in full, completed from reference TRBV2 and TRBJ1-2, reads EPEVTQTPSHQVTQMGQEVILRCVPISNHLYFYWYRQILGQKVEFLVSFYNNEISEKSEIFDDQFSVERPDGSNFTLKIRSTKLEDSAMYFCASSDRVKGYTFGSGTRLTVV.

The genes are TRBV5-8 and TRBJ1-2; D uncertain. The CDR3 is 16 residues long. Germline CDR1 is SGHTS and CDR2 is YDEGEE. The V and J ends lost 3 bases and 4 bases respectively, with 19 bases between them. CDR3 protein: CASSSQIRVFLYGYTF. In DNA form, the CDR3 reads TGTGCCAGCAGCTCCCAGATAAGGGTTTTCCTCTATGGCTACACCTTC. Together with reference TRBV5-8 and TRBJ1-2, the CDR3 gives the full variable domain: EAGVTQSPTHLIKTRGQQATLRCSPISGHTSVYWYQQALGLGLQFLLWYDEGEERNRGNFPPRFSGRQFPNYSSELNVNALELEDSALYLCASSSQIRVFLYGYTFGSGTRLTVV.

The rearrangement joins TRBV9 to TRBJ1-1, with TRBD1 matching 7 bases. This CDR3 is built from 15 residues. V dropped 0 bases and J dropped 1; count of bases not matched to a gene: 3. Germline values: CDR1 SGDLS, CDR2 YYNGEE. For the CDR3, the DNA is TGTGCCAGCAGCGTAGAAGGACAGGCGAACACTGAAGCTTTCTTT. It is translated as CASSVEGQANTEAFF.

CDR3 DNA: TGTGCCAGCAGCCTACAGGGGGCTGGAGAGACCCAGTACTTC. It yields the protein CASSLQGAGETQYF. The chain uses TRBV3-1 (or the pseudogene TRBV3-2) and TRBJ2-5, with 9 bases matching TRBD1. Germline V lookup: CDR1 LGHDT, CDR2 YNNKEL (reference sequence). The V gene end was trimmed by 4 bases and the J gene end by 4 bases; junction bases not matched to a gene: 4. This CDR3 comprises 14 residues.

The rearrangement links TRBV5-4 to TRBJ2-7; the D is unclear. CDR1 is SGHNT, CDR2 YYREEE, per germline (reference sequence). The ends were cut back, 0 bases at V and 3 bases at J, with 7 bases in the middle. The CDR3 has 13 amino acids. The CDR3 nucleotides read TGTGCCAGCAGCTTGGGGACCGACTACGAGCAGTACTTC. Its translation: CASSLGTDYEQYF.

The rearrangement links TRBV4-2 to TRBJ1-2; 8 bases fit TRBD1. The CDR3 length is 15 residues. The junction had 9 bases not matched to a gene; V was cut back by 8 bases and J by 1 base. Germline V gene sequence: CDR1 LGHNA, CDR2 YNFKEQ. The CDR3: CASAGTDRDNYGYTF. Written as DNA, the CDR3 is TGTGCCAGCGCCGGGACGGACAGGGATAACTATGGCTACACCTTC.

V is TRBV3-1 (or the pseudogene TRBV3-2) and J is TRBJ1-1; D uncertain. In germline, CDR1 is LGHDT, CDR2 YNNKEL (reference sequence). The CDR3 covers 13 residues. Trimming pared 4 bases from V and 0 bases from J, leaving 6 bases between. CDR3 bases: TGTGCCAGCAGCCTCCTGATGAACACTGAAGCTTTCTTT. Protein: CASSLLMNTEAFF.

Here the CDR3 DNA reads TGCAGCGCCAAAACGGGGGGAAACACCATATATTTT. This translates into CSAKTGGNTIYF. The chain is built from TRBV29-1 and TRBJ1-3; D gene uncertain. This CDR3 has 12 residues. V was trimmed by 7 bases and J by 4 bases, leaving 11 bases between them. From germline, CDR1 is SQVTM and CDR2 ANQGSEA.

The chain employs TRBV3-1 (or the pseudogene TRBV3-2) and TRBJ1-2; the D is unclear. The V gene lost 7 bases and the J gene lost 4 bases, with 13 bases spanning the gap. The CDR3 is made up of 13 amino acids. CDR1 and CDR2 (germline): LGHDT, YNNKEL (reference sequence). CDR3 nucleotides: TGTGCCAGCACCAAAGGAAACATCTATGGCTACACCTTC. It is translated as CASTKGNIYGYTF.

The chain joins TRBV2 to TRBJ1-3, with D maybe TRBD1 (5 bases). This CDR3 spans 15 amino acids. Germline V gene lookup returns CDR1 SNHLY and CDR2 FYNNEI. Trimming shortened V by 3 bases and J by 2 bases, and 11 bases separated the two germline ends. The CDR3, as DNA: TGTGCCAGCAGTGATCTGGGGGGTCCTGGAAACACCATATATTTT. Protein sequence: CASSDLGGPGNTIYF.

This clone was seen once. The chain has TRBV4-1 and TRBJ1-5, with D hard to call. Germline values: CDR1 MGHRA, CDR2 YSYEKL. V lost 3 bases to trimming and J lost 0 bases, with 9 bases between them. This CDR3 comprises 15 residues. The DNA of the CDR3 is TGCGCCAGCAGCCAGGTTAGTTATAGCAATCAGCCCCAGCATTTT. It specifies CASSQVSYSNQPQHF.

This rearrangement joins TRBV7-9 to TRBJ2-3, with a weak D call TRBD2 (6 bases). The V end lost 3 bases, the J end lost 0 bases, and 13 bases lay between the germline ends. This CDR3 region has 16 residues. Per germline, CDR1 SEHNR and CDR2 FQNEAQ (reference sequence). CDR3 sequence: CASSFQRVASTDTQYF. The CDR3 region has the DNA TGTGCCAGCAGCTTCCAGCGGGTGGCTAGCACAGATACGCAGTATTTT.

The chain's CDR3 is CASSPGTGYGYTF. Written as DNA, the CDR3 is TGTGCCAGCAGTCCGGGGACAGGGTATGGCTACACCTTC. The V gene is TRBV12-3 or TRBV12-4, the J gene TRBJ1-2; 9 nucleotides align to TRBD1. V lost 5 bases and J lost 5; bases outside the gene matches: 3. The CDR3 covers 13 residues.

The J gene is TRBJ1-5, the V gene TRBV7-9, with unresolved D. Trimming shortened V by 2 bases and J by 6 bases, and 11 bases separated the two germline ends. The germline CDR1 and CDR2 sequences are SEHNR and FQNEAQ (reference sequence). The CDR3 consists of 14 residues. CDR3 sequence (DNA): TGTGCCAGCAGCTTAACTGAAGCCACTCAGCCCCAGCATTTT. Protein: CASSLTEATQPQHF.

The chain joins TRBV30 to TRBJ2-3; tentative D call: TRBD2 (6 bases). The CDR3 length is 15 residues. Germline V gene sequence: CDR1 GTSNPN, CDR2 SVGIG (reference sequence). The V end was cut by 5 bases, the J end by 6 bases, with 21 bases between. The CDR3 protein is CAWQDLGLASDTQYF. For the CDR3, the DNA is TGTGCCTGGCAGGACCTGGGACTCGCCTCGGATACGCAGTATTTT.

The chain's CDR3 is CASSDGPDEQFF. In DNA form, the CDR3 reads TGTGCCAGCAGTGACGGGCCAGATGAGCAGTTCTTC. The rearrangement links TRBV2 to TRBJ2-1; D uncertain. CDR1 and CDR2 from the germline V gene are SNHLY and FYNNEI. The CDR3 runs to 12 residues. Trimming pared 3 bases from V and 8 bases from J, leaving 8 bases between.

CDR3 sequence (DNA): TGTGCCAGTAGTATTCAAGGGGACACAGATACGCAGTATTTT. It translates to CASSIQGDTDTQYF. This sequence joins TRBV19 and TRBJ2-3; the D gene is possibly TRBD1 (5 bases). CDR1 LNHDA and CDR2 SQIVND come from the germline V gene (reference sequence). Deletions cut 3 bases from V and 2 bases from J, with 9 bases between. CDR3 length: 14 residues. Using reference TRBV19 and TRBJ2-3 for the parts outside the CDR3, the full variable domain is DGGITQSPKYLFRKEGQNVTLSCEQNLNHDAMYWYRQDPGQGLRLIYYSQIVNDFQKGDIAEGYSVSREKKESFPLTVTSAQKNPTAFYLCASSIQGDTDTQYFGPGTRLTVL.